The 29 T cell receptor beta chains listed next were all sequenced from one sample in a study of T cell clonotyping in hematopoietic cell transplantation (dated by TCRdb to about 2021). Receptor amplification or capture employed the immunoSEQ multiplex PCR assay. TCRdb stores this immuneACCESS table with in-frame sequences only. Part of the clones is absent; in the studies checked, under half of the shortfall reflects unresolved V genes, and no reason is known for the rest. For this sample there are some 5,800 clones; about 90% appear just once. Roughly 14% of the sample is taken by the ten largest. The intended sense of this specimen's time point label: 180 days after allo-HCT. Sequences were derived from peripheral blood mononuclear cells, sampled 180 days after allogeneic stem cell transplant. All receptors derive from a female patient in her fifties or sixties who had an allogeneic stem cell transplant from an unrelated donor, so the T cells may come from the graft donor. Some clones in this sample may be carry-over from other donors' samples.

This clone has just one count. This sequence joins TRBV5-1 and TRBJ1-1, with D unclear. V lost 4 bases, J lost 4 bases, and 14 bases lay in between. Germline V CDR1 and CDR2: SGHRS, YFSETQ. This CDR3 comprises 14 residues. The CDR3 bases are TGCGCCAGCAGCGCAGGTACGGCGGGCACTGAAGCTTTCTTT. As protein: CASSAGTAGTEAFF.

The chain recombines TRBV5-1 with TRBJ1-1; weak D call: TRBD1 (5 bases). CDR1 and CDR2 (germline): SGHRS, YFSETQ. Trimming pared 4 bases from V and 11 bases from J, leaving 18 bases between. This CDR3 region has 13 residues. CDR3 amino acids: CASSALGGGVAFF. CDR3 DNA: TGCGCCAGCAGCGCCCTCGGGGGTGGGGTGGCTTTCTTT.

The gene calls are TRBV5-6 and TRBJ1-2, with 7 bases fitting TRBD1. Per the germline V gene, CDR1 is SGHDT and CDR2 is YYEEEE. The CDR3 loop spans 15 amino acids. V was pared by 3 bases and J by 8 bases, with 13 bases of the junction left unmatched. CDR3 in DNA: TGTGCCAGCAGCTCCACGACAGGGCGGGGGGGAGGCTACACCTTC. Its protein product is CASSSTTGRGGGYTF. Full variable domain (rest looked up from reference TRBV5-6 and TRBJ1-2): DAGVTQSPTHLIKTRGQQVTLRCSPKSGHDTVSWYQQALGQGPQFIFQYYEEEERQRGNFPDRFSGHQFPNYSSELNVNALLLGDSALYLCASSSTTGRGGGYTFGSGTRLTVV.

The chain employs TRBV11-3 and TRBJ2-3; D could derive from TRBD1 or TRBD2 (5 bases each). V lost 4 bases and J 0 bases, leaving 5 bases between the germline ends. The germline CDR1 and CDR2 sequences are SGHNT and YENEEA. This CDR3 is 13 amino acids long. As DNA, the CDR3 is TGTGCCAGCAGCTGGGGGAGCACAGATACGCAGTATTTT. Its protein is CASSWGSTDTQYF.

This clone was observed once. The chain couples TRBV2 to TRBJ2-5, with D maybe TRBD2 (6 bases). V was pared by 9 bases and J by 2 bases, with 16 bases between. CDR1 is SNHLY and CDR2 is FYNNEI in the germline V gene. There are 14 residues in the CDR3. The CDR3 DNA reads TGTGCCAGGGGAGGTAGCCCGCATCAAGAGACCCAGTACTTC. This encodes CARGGSPHQETQYF.

V is TRBV4-1 and J is TRBJ1-2; D might be TRBD1 (6 bases). V lost 1 base to trimming and J lost 4 bases, with 10 bases between them. This CDR3 has 14 amino acids. Germline V lookup: CDR1 MGHRA, CDR2 YSYEKL. The CDR3 sequence: CASSQVQGPYGYTF. CDR3 nucleotides: TGCGCCAGCAGCCAAGTTCAGGGGCCCTATGGCTACACCTTC.

By share, this clone counts as large. The chain carries TRBV10-2 and TRBJ1-5, with TRBD1 as a possible D gene (5 bases). The CDR3 is 12 amino acids. V lost 3 bases, J lost 11 bases, and 11 bases lay in between. Germline V lookup: CDR1 WSHSY, CDR2 SAAADI. The CDR3 DNA is TGCGCCAGCAGTGACGGTGGGGCAACCCAGCATTTT. Its translation is CASSDGGATQHF.

The chain uses TRBV2 and TRBJ1-1; D not certain. Between the trimmed V and J ends, which lost 6 bases and 3 bases, there was a span of 8 bases. This CDR3 spans 12 amino acids. Germline V gene sequence: CDR1 SNHLY, CDR2 FYNNEI. Here the CDR3 DNA reads TGTGCCAGCAGAACTCCCGACACTGAAGCTTTCTTT. It translates to CASRTPDTEAFF.

The genes are TRBV4-1 and TRBJ1-3; D is ambiguous. The CDR3 sequence is 16 residues long. CDR1 is MGHRA, CDR2 YSYEKL, per germline. Trimming removed 1 base at V and 1 base at J, with 11 bases between. The CDR3 DNA reads TGCGCCAGCAGCCAAGTTCGGGCGAATTCTGGAAACACCATATATTTT. It is translated as CASSQVRANSGNTIYF.

This clone was recorded once. This rearrangement joins TRBV2 to TRBJ2-1; D not resolved. V was cut by 3 bases and J by 2 bases, with 11 bases left in between. The CDR3 totals 15 residues. Germline CDR1 SNHLY, CDR2 FYNNEI. CDR3 DNA: TGTGCCAGCAGTGACAGTTTAAACCCCTACAATGAGCAGTTCTTC. It translates to CASSDSLNPYNEQFF.

V and J are TRBV5-1 and TRBJ2-4; TRBD1 aligns across 9 bases. CDR3 size: 17 residues. Germline V gene sequence: CDR1 SGHRS, CDR2 YFSETQ. J gave up 1 base and V 4 bases, and 9 bases lay outside the gene matches. The CDR3 nucleotides read TGCGCCAGCAGCCCGGCCACCGGGACAGGGGCCAAAAACATTCAGTACTTC. Translating gives CASSPATGTGAKNIQYF. The whole variable domain, filled in from reference TRBV5-1 and TRBJ2-4, reads KAGVTQTPRYLIKTRGQQVTLSCSPISGHRSVSWYQQTPGQGLQFLFEYFSETQRNKGNFPGRFSGRQFSNSRSEMNVSTLELGDSALYLCASSPATGTGAKNIQYFGAGTRLSVL.

This chain joins TRBV21-1 and TRBJ2-2; the table gives TRBD2 as D, unverified against the DNA. TRBV21-1 is tagged as a pseudogene. The CDR3 loop spans 18 amino acids. CDR3 bases: TGTGCCAGCAGCGCGTGGCGGGAGCGGCCTGGACCCACCGGGGAGCTGTTTTTT. Translated: CASSAWRERPGPTGELFF.

Within the sample, this clone is medium-sized. V and J are TRBV5-5 and TRBJ2-7; D is ambiguous. The CDR3 contains 12 residues. CDR1 is SGHKS and CDR2 is YYEKEE in the germline V gene (reference sequence). The germline V and J ends were trimmed by 3 bases and 1 base, with 5 bases remaining between them. DNA for the CDR3: TGTGCCAGCAGCTCCGCTTCCTACGAGCAGTACTTC. Translating it yields CASSSASYEQYF.

By frequency in the sample, this clone is large. The chain uses TRBV6-5 and TRBJ2-3; D ambiguous. The length of the CDR3 is 13 residues. Trimming left V 4 bases short and J 0 bases short, with 5 bases between. Germline V gives CDR1 MNHEY, CDR2 SVGAGI. CDR3 amino acids: CASSLQSTDTQYF. The CDR3 bases are TGTGCCAGCAGTTTACAGAGCACAGATACGCAGTATTTT.

The chain is built from TRBV6-1 and TRBJ1-2; D is uncertain. The CDR3 is made up of 13 amino acids. From germline, CDR1 is MNHNS and CDR2 SASEGT. Trimming stripped 10 bases from V and 5 bases from J, with 17 bases between. CDR3 region: CAILRYDKYGYTF. The CDR3 DNA reads TGTGCCATTCTCCGGTACGATAAGTATGGCTACACCTTC.

The chain combines TRBV19 with TRBJ2-3, with D perhaps TRBD2 (6 bases). This CDR3 comprises 17 residues. Germline V gene sequence: CDR1 LNHDA, CDR2 SQIVND (reference sequence). Between the trimmed V and J ends, which lost 5 bases and 2 bases, there was a span of 20 bases. The CDR3 region is CASSVGQRRVDTDTQYF. CDR3 bases: TGTGCCAGTAGTGTCGGCCAGCGGAGGGTAGACACAGATACGCAGTATTTT.

This clone was observed a few times. This sequence joins TRBV10-2 and TRBJ1-5; D is ambiguous. The CDR3 totals 16 residues. Germline CDR1 is WSHSY and CDR2 is SAAADI. The V end lost 2 bases, the J end lost 0 bases, and 11 bases lay between the germline ends. The CDR3 here is CASSEPPGNSNQPQHF. As DNA, the CDR3 is TGCGCCAGCAGTGAGCCGCCAGGTAATAGCAATCAGCCCCAGCATTTT.

This sequence joins TRBV7-2 and TRBJ1-2; TRBD1 aligns across 7 bases. Germline CDR1 is SGHTA and CDR2 is FQGNSA. With 5 bases clipped from V and 2 bases from J, the junction kept 5 bases outside the gene matches. The CDR3 sequence is 14 residues long. CDR3 sequence: CASSPGTENYGYTF. The CDR3 DNA follows: TGTGCCAGCAGCCCTGGGACAGAGAACTATGGCTACACCTTC.

The chain combines TRBV9 with TRBJ2-5; no clear D gene. The CDR3 extends over 15 amino acids. CDR1 SGDLS and CDR2 YYNGEE come from the germline V gene. V was trimmed by 2 bases and J by 5 bases, leaving 16 bases between them. The DNA for the CDR3 is TGTGCCAGCAGCGTCAATTCCGGCCCAATGGAGACCCAGTACTTC. Its translation: CASSVNSGPMETQYF.

V usage is TRBV10-3 and J usage is TRBJ2-7; D may correspond to TRBD1 or TRBD2 (5 bases each). Trimming removed 0 bases from V and 3 bases from J, with 9 bases in between. CDR3 size: 14 residues. Germline lookup yields CDR1 ENHRY and CDR2 SYGVKD. The CDR3, as DNA: TGTGCCATCAGTGAGTCGGGGGTGGGCTACGAGCAGTACTTC. Its translation: CAISESGVGYEQYF.

This chain uses TRBV4-1 with TRBJ2-6, with a tentative D call TRBD1 (5 bases). The V end lost 5 bases, the J end lost 1 base, and 9 bases lay between the germline ends. The length of the CDR3 is 15 residues. CDR1 and CDR2 from the germline V gene are MGHRA and YSYEKL. The CDR3 sequence: CASSKTESGANVLTF. CDR3 in DNA: TGCGCCAGCAGCAAGACAGAGTCTGGGGCCAACGTCCTGACTTTC.

The chain links TRBV7-9 to TRBJ2-3; D gene ambiguous. CDR1 and CDR2 (germline): SEHNR, FQNEAQ (reference sequence). V was trimmed by 2 bases and J by 4 bases, leaving 10 bases between them. This CDR3 contains 14 residues. CDR3 protein: CASSLPERADTQYF. CDR3 nucleotides: TGTGCCAGCAGCTTACCAGAACGGGCAGATACGCAGTATTTT.

V gene TRBV5-4 combines with J gene TRBJ1-4; D gene unclear. V was shortened by 0 bases and J by 5 bases, with 2 bases between the two germline ends. CDR3 length: 12 amino acids. Germline V gene lookup returns CDR1 SGHNT and CDR2 YYREEE (reference sequence). The CDR3, as DNA: TGTGCCAGCAGCTTGGCAAATGAAAAACTGTTTTTT. This encodes CASSLANEKLFF.

This chain uses TRBV2 with TRBJ1-1; D remains unclear. The germline V gene encodes CDR1 SNHLY and CDR2 FYNNEI. Trimming stripped 0 bases from V and 4 bases from J, with 9 bases between. The CDR3 extends over 14 amino acids. The CDR3 DNA is TGTGCCAGCAGTGAAGCAGGCGGTTTCACTGAAGCTTTCTTT. It specifies CASSEAGGFTEAFF.

The V call is TRBV7-9, the J call TRBJ1-3; 12 bases align to TRBD1. The CDR3 extends over 16 amino acids. V gave up 5 bases and J gave up 5 bases; unmatched junction bases: 7. Per the germline V gene, CDR1 is SEHNR and CDR2 is FQNEAQ (reference sequence). The CDR3 here is CASSPPGQGARNTIYF. DNA of the CDR3: TGTGCCAGCAGCCCACCGGGACAGGGGGCTCGAAACACCATATATTTT.

This clone was recorded once. This chain connects TRBV20-1 to TRBJ2-7; D is unresolved. This CDR3 is built from 11 residues. The V gene lost 4 bases and the J gene lost 3 bases, with 7 bases spanning the gap. From germline, CDR1 is DFQATT and CDR2 SNEGSKA (reference sequence). The CDR3 region is CSATSGYEQYF. DNA of the CDR3: TGCAGTGCTACTTCGGGCTACGAGCAGTACTTC.

This clone was counted a few times. The chain couples TRBV5-6 to TRBJ1-3; D uncertain. The CDR3 loop spans 11 amino acids. Germline CDR1 and CDR2: SGHDT and YYEEEE. V was clipped by 1 base and J by 5 bases, with 1 base between them. The CDR3 is CASSLRNTIYF. The CDR3 nucleotides read TGTGCCAGCAGCTTGAGAAACACCATATATTTT. The whole variable domain, filled in from reference TRBV5-6 and TRBJ1-3, reads DAGVTQSPTHLIKTRGQQVTLRCSPKSGHDTVSWYQQALGQGPQFIFQYYEEEERQRGNFPDRFSGHQFPNYSSELNVNALLLGDSALYLCASSLRNTIYFGEGSWLTVV.

This sequence joins TRBV28 and TRBJ2-7, with TRBD1 identical over 10 bases. The ends lost 3 bases at V and 4 bases at J; junction bases unmatched: 6. The CDR3 extends over 15 amino acids. The V gene's germline CDR1 is MDHEN and CDR2 SYDVKM. DNA of the CDR3: TGTGCCAGCAGTTTGTCCGGGACAGGGGCGTACGAGCAGTACTTC. Translated: CASSLSGTGAYEQYF. The variable domain in full, with the rest retrieved from reference TRBV28 and TRBJ2-7, is DVKVTQSSRYLVKRTGEKVFLECVQDMDHENMFWYRQDPGLGLRLIYFSYDVKMKEKGDIPEGYSVSREKKERFSLILESASTNQTSMYLCASSLSGTGAYEQYFGPGTRLTVT.

This chain uses TRBV10-3 with TRBJ2-3, with D possibly called TRBD1 or TRBD2 (6 bases each). CDR1 and CDR2 (germline): ENHRY, SYGVKD. The V end was cut by 4 bases, the J end by 2 bases, with 16 bases between. This CDR3 contains 16 residues. The CDR3 DNA sequence: TGTGCCATCAGTGCGTTGGGGGGACACCCCACAGATACGCAGTATTTT. Amino acids: CAISALGGHPTDTQYF.